These 17 T cell receptor beta chains originate from one sample sequenced in a study of cytomegalovirus exposure and HLA in healthy donors. Primers included in the PCR were 60 Vbeta and 13 Jbeta primers. This table comes from immunoSEQ multiplex PCR, and its TCRdb copy is limited to in-frame clones, with some not included. The table has 250,000 or so clones, roughly 91% seen once; the top ten hold around 1.7%. The sample was PBMCs. The source is a girl aged 2 to 9 in good health and CMV-seronegative.

J is TRBJ2-4 and V is TRBV19, with TRBD1 matching over 7 bases. This CDR3 comprises 18 residues. V trimming: 8 bases; J trimming: 0 bases; junction bases outside the gene matches: 16. Germline V gene sequence: CDR1 LNHDA, CDR2 SQIVND (reference sequence). CDR3 bases: TGTGCCAGTGAAGGGCTAGACAGGGAAGGACTAGCCAAAAACATTCAGTACTTC. Its protein product is CASEGLDREGLAKNIQYF.

This rearrangement joins TRBV19 to TRBJ1-1; 9 nucleotides match TRBD1. Per germline, CDR1 LNHDA and CDR2 SQIVND (reference sequence). The CDR3 covers 16 residues. The J segment lost 4 bases and the V segment lost 4 bases, leaving 10 bases of the junction unmatched. This CDR3 is CASSTPQGALSTEAFF. CDR3 nucleotides: TGTGCCAGTAGTACGCCACAGGGGGCGTTGTCCACTGAAGCTTTCTTT.

There are a few counts of this clone. V is TRBV15 and J is TRBJ2-1; maybe TRBD1 (6 bases). The CDR3 loop spans 12 amino acids. Trimming took 3 bases from V and 10 from J, leaving 10 bases between them. Germline assignment: CDR1 LNHNV and CDR2 YYDKDF (reference sequence). The CDR3 DNA is TGTGCCACCAGCAGGTTGACAGGCGAGCAGTTCTTC. Translated: CATSRLTGEQFF.

This rearrangement joins TRBV11-2 to TRBJ2-3; tentatively, D is TRBD1 (5 bases). The V gene's germline CDR1 is SGHAT and CDR2 FQNNGV. The CDR3 length is 15 residues. Deletions cut 5 bases from V and 4 bases from J, with 16 bases between. In DNA, the CDR3 is TGTGCCAGCAGCCCCCAGGGTAATTCCGCAGATACGCAGTATTTT. This encodes CASSPQGNSADTQYF.

On this clone itself: One end of the junction is discordant with germline, which a read error may explain. The chain couples TRBV7-9 to TRBJ1-1, with D perhaps matching TRBD1 (6 bases). The CDR3 is 14 amino acids. Germline assignment: CDR1 SEHNR and CDR2 FQNEAQ (reference sequence). The CDR3 DNA reads TGTTCCAGCACCAAAGGGGGGGATGGTACTGAAGCTTTCTTT. Amino acid sequence: CSSTKGGDGTEAFF.

A note on this clone: Other DNA sequences within the sample encode an identical CDR3. CDR3 protein: CASSRTGGTDTQYF. The CDR3 nucleotides read TGTGCCAGCAGCAGGACAGGGGGTACGGATACGCAGTATTTT. The chain recombines TRBV7-9 with TRBJ2-3; 10 bases are a match to TRBD1. CDR3 length: 14 residues. V shed 5 bases and J 6 bases; nucleotides not matched to a gene: 5. Germline V gene lookup returns CDR1 SEHNR and CDR2 FQNEAQ (reference sequence).

The CDR3 sequence: CASSQTRLTEQYF. CDR3 nucleotide sequence: TGTGCCAGCAGCCAAACGAGGTTAACAGAGCAGTACTTC. The V gene is TRBV4-2, the J gene TRBJ2-7; D remains unclear. Per the germline V gene, CDR1 is LGHNA and CDR2 is YNFKEQ. Trimming took 2 bases from V and 7 from J, leaving 12 bases between them. This CDR3 contains 13 residues.

The chain uses TRBV4-2 and TRBJ2-5; the match to TRBD2 covers 9 bases. There are 18 residues in the CDR3. Per the germline V gene, CDR1 is LGHNA and CDR2 is YNFKEQ. The V segment lost 0 bases and the J segment 4 bases; nucleotides outside the gene matches: 12. The CDR3 nucleotides read TGTGCCAGCAGCCAAGATGGGGACCAAGGTAGCGGGGGAGAGACCCAGTACTTC. This sequence encodes CASSQDGDQGSGGETQYF.

This chain connects TRBV29-1 to TRBJ2-1; 8 nucleotides line up with TRBD2. Germline lookup yields CDR1 SQVTM and CDR2 ANQGSEA. The junction had 6 bases not matched to a gene; V was cut back by 5 bases and J by 9 bases. There are 12 residues in the CDR3. The CDR3 bases are TGCAGCGTTCTGGCTAGCGGGCTTGAGCAGTTCTTC. Translated, it gives CSVLASGLEQFF.

The V gene is TRBV27, the J gene TRBJ1-1; no definite D call. The CDR3 totals 17 residues. Germline assignment: CDR1 MNHEY and CDR2 SMNVEV (reference sequence). Trimming took 10 bases from V and 3 from J, leaving 27 bases between them. The CDR3 bases are TGTGCCACTCCGAAGGGCGACGGGATAGTAGTGGACACTGAAGCTTTCTTT. This gives the protein CATPKGDGIVVDTEAFF.

The V and J genes are TRBV27 and TRBJ2-1; 11 bases map to TRBD1. This CDR3 region has 13 residues. Unmatched junction bases numbered 2, after V lost 3 bases and J lost 10 bases. CDR1 is MNHEY and CDR2 is SMNVEV in the germline V gene (reference sequence). As DNA, the CDR3 is TGTGCCAGCAGTTTCGGACAGGGGGCGGAGCAGTTCTTC. Translated: CASSFGQGAEQFF.

The rearrangement joins TRBV5-1 to TRBJ2-1, with TRBD2 matching over 9 bases. Germline CDR1 and CDR2: SGHRS and YFSETQ. The CDR3 covers 16 residues. Germline trimming cut 3 bases from V and 10 bases from J; bases unmatched to any gene: 14. The DNA of the CDR3 is TGCGCCAGCAGCTGGCAGCTAGCGGGGCTTTGGGGGGAGCAGTTCTTC. Its protein product is CASSWQLAGLWGEQFF.

V gene TRBV11-3 combines with J gene TRBJ1-3, with 7 positions matching TRBD1. The CDR3 is 16 residues long. CDR1 and CDR2 (germline): SGHNT, YENEEA. V was clipped by 5 bases and J by 4 bases; unmatched bases: 11. CDR3 DNA sequence: TGTGCCAGCAGCCCCCGACAGGGTTTCGCGGGAAACACCATATATTTT. Translation gives CASSPRQGFAGNTIYF.

This clone was recorded only once. This chain connects TRBV29-1 to TRBJ1-2; no clear D gene. This CDR3 is 13 amino acids long. Germline CDR1 is SQVTM and CDR2 is ANQGSEA. Trimming took off 3 bases at V and 4 bases at J, with 12 bases between the two ends. The CDR3 sequence is CSVEGDNAYGYTF. CDR3 nucleotide sequence: TGCAGCGTTGAGGGAGATAATGCCTATGGCTACACCTTC.

The rearrangement uses TRBV4-2 and TRBJ2-1, with 12 bases that match TRBD2. Germline lookup yields CDR1 LGHNA and CDR2 YNFKEQ. Trimming at V came to 0 bases and at J to 4 bases, leaving 4 bases not matched to a gene. This CDR3 region has 17 residues. CDR3 nucleotides: TGTGCCAGCAGCCAAGAGACTAGCGGGGGCCAGTACAATGAGCAGTTCTTC. Its protein is CASSQETSGGQYNEQFF.

The rearrangement links TRBV29-1 to TRBJ1-1; TRBD1 agrees at 7 bases. The germline V gene has CDR1 SQVTM and CDR2 ANQGSEA. The CDR3 totals 13 residues. V lost 6 bases, J lost 3 bases, and 7 bases stayed unmatched. CDR3 residues: CSVQTTGYTEAFF. In nucleotides, the CDR3 is TGCAGCGTCCAGACGACAGGGTACACTGAAGCTTTCTTT.

The chain carries TRBV7-9 and TRBJ2-7; 12 bases map to TRBD2. Trimming removed 5 bases from V and 3 bases from J; junction bases left unmatched: 5. The CDR3 is 15 amino acids. CDR1 and CDR2 (germline): SEHNR, FQNEAQ (reference sequence). The DNA for the CDR3 is TGTGCCAGCAGCCGAGGGACTAGCGGGCACTACGAGCAGTACTTC. Translated: CASSRGTSGHYEQYF.